This T cell receptor (beta chain) was identified in a study of blood T cell repertoires in COVID-19. Turning to the study itself: The United States, Italy and Spain provided the acute and convalescent COVID-19 samples.

CDR3 length: 13 residues. V gave up 6 bases and J gave up 1 base, with 9 bases separating them. Per germline, CDR1 SNHLY and CDR2 FYNNEI. The repertoire was sequenced with immunoSEQ multiplex PCR; TCRdb's copy has only in-frame clones and lacks some. Of more than 250,000 clones in the sample, around 92% were seen once. Sequencing used peripheral blood. The receptor was derived from a man aged 18 to 35 who had recovered from COVID-19. This rearrangement joins TRBV2 to TRBJ1-1; D uncertain. The DNA of the CDR3 is TGTGCCAGCAGCGTTTCGGGGAACACTGAAGCTTTCTTT. Translated: CASSVSGNTEAFF.